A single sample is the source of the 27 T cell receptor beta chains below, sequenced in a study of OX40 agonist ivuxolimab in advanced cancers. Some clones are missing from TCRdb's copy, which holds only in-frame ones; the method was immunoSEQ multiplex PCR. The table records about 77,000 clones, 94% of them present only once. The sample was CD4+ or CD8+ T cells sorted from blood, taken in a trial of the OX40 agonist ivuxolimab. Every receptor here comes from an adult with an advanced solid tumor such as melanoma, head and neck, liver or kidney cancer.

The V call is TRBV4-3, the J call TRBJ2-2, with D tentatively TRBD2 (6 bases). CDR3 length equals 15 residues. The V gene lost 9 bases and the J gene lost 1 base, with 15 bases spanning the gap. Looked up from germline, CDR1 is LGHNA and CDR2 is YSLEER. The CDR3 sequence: CASSWAGLNTGELFF. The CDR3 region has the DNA TGCGCCAGTTCTTGGGCGGGACTGAACACCGGGGAGCTGTTTTTT.

The CDR3 loop reads CASSSYVGDNYGYTF. DNA for the CDR3: TGCGCCAGCAGCTCGTACGTAGGGGACAACTATGGCTACACCTTC. The chain joins TRBV5-1 to TRBJ1-2; weak D call: TRBD1 (5 bases). The CDR3 consists of 15 residues. Per the germline V gene, CDR1 is SGHRS and CDR2 is YFSETQ. V gave up 3 bases and J gave up 2 bases, with 14 bases separating them.

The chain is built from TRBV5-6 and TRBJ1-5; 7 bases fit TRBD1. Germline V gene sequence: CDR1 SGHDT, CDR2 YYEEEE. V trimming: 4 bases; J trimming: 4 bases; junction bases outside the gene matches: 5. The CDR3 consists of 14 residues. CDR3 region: CASSQGQQNQPQHF. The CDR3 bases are TGTGCCAGCAGCCAGGGACAGCAAAATCAGCCCCAGCATTTT.

CDR3 sequence (DNA): TGTGCCAGCAAGGCCAGGGGGGTTTACGAGCAGTACTTC. Translating it yields CASKARGVYEQYF. The rearrangement joins TRBV6-5 to TRBJ2-7, with D possibly TRBD1 on 7 matching bases. Trimming removed 7 bases from V and 4 bases from J, with 14 bases in between. Germline V gives CDR1 MNHEY, CDR2 SVGAGI. The CDR3 is 13 amino acids.

CDR3: CASSIMGTGSLNEQFF. The CDR3, as DNA: TGTGCCAGTAGTATAATGGGGACAGGGTCTCTGAATGAGCAGTTCTTC. The V gene is TRBV19, the J gene TRBJ2-1, with 9 nucleotides matching TRBD1. The V and J ends lost 2 bases and 7 bases, in that order; junction bases with no gene match: 9. This CDR3 is 16 amino acids long. CDR1 LNHDA and CDR2 SQIVND come from the germline V gene (reference sequence).

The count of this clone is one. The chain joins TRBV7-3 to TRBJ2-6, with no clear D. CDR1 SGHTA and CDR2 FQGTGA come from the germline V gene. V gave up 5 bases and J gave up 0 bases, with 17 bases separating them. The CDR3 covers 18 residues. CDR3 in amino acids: CASSPIPTKGSGANVLTF. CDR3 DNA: TGTGCCAGCAGCCCTATACCCACTAAGGGCTCTGGGGCCAACGTCCTGACTTTC.

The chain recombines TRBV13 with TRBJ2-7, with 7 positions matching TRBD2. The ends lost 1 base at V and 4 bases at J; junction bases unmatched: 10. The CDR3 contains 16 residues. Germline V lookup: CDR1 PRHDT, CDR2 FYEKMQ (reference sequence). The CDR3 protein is CASSLAGPRGVYEQYF. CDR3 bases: TGTGCCAGCAGCTTAGCAGGGCCTCGGGGGGTGTACGAGCAGTACTTC.

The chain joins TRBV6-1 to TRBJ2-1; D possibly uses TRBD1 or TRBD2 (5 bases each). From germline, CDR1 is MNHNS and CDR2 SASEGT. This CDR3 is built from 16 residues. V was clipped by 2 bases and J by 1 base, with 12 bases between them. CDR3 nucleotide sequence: TGTGCCAGCAGTGAATGGGGAGCAGGGTCCTACAATGAGCAGTTCTTC. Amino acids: CASSEWGAGSYNEQFF.

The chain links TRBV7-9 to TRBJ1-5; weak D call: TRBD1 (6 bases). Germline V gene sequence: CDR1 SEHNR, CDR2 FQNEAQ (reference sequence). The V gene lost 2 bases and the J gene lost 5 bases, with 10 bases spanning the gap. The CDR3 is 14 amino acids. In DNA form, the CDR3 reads TGTGCCAGCAGCTTAAGTACAGGGCATCAGCCCCAGCATTTT. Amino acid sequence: CASSLSTGHQPQHF.

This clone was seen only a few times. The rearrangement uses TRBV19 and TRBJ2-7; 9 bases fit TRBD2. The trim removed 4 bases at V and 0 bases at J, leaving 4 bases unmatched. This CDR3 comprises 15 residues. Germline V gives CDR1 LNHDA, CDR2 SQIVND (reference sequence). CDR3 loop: CASSRGLASSYEQYF. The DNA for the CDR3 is TGTGCCAGTAGTAGGGGACTAGCCAGCTCCTACGAGCAGTACTTC.

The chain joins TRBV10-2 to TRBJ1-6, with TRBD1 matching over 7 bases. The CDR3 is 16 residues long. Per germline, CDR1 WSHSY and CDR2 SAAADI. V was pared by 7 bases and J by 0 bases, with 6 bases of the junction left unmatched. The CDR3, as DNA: TGCGCCAGCAAACAGGGGAAGAGCTCCTATAATTCACCCCTCCACTTT. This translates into CASKQGKSSYNSPLHF.

DNA for the CDR3: TGTGCCAGCAAACAAGGCTACGAGCAGTACTTC. Its protein is CASKQGYEQYF. V and J are TRBV6-5 and TRBJ2-7; D uncertain. The V end lost 7 bases, the J end lost 3 bases, and 7 bases lay between the germline ends. CDR1 MNHEY and CDR2 SVGAGI come from the germline V gene. This CDR3 comprises 11 residues.

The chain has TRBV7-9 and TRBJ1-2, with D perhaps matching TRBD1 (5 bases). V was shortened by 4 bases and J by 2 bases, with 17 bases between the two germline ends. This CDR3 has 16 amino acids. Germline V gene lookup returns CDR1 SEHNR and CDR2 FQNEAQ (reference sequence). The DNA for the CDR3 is TGTGCCAGCAGCTCACCACGAGGGGTAGGGAACTATGGCTACACCTTC. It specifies CASSSPRGVGNYGYTF.

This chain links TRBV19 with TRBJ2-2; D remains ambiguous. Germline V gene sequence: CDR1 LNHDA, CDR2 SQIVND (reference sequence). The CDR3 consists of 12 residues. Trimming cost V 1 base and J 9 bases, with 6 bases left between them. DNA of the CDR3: TGTGCCAGTAGTATAGGGGATCGGGAGCTGTTTTTT. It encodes CASSIGDRELFF.

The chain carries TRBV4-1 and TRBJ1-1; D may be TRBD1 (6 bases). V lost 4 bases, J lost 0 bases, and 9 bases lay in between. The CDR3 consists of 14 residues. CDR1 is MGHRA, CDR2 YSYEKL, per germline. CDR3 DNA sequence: TGCGCCAGCAGCCTCGGACAGCTGAACACTGAAGCTTTCTTT. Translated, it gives CASSLGQLNTEAFF.

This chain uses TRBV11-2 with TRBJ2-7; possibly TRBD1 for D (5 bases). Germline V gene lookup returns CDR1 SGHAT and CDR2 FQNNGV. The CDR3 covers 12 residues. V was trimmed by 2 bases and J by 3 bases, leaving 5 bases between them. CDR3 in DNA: TGTGCCAGCAGCTTACAGGGCTACGAGCAGTACTTC. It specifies CASSLQGYEQYF.

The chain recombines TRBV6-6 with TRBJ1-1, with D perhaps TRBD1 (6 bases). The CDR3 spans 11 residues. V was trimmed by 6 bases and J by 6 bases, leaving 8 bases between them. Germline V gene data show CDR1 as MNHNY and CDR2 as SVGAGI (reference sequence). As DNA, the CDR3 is TGTGCCAGCAGAGGACAGTCTGAAGCTTTCTTT. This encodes CASRGQSEAFF.

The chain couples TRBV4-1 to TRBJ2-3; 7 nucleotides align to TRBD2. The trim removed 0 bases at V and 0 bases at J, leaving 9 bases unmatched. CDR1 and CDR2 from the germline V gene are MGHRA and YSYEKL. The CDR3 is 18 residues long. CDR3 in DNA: TGCGCCAGCAGCCAAGATCCGTTCCCGGGACTAAGCACAGATACGCAGTATTTT. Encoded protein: CASSQDPFPGLSTDTQYF.

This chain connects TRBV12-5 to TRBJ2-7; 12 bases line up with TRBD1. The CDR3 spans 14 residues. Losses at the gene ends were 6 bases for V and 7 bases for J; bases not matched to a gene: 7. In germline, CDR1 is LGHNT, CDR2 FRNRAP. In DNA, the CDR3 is TGTGCTAGTGGGGCGGGACAGGGGGCGGAGGAGCAGTACTTC. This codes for CASGAGQGAEEQYF.

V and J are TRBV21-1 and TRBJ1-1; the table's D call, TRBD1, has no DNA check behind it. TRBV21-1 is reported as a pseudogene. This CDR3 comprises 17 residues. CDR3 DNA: TGTGCCAGCAGCACCCTCGGGACAGTTGGAGTGAACACTGAAGCTTTCTTT. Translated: CASSTLGTVGVNTEAFF.

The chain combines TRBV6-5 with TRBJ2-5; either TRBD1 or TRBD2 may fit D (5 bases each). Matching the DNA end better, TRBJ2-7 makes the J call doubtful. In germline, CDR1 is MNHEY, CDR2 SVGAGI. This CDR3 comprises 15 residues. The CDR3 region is CASSLSGTAGSEQYF. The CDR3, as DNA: TGTGCCAGCAGCCTTTCCGGGACGGCGGGCTCCGAGCAGTACTTC.

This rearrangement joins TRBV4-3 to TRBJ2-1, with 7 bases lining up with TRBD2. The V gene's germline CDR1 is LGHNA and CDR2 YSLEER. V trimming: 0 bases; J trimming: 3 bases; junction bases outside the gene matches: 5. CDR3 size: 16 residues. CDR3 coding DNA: TGCGCCAGCAGCCAAGACGGGGGAGGGGACTACAATGAGCAGTTCTTC. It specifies CASSQDGGGDYNEQFF.

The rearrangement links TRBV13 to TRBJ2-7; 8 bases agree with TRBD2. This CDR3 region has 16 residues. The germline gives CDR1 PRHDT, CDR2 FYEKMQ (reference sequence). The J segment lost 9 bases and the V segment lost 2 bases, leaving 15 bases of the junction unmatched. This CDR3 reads CASSLRARREADGQYF. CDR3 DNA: TGTGCCAGCAGCTTACGCGCGCGGCGGGAGGCCGACGGGCAGTACTTC.

The chain's CDR3 is CASSLTDTTSSGNTIYF. CDR3 in DNA: TGTGCCAGCAGCTTAACGGACACTACCAGCTCTGGAAACACCATATATTTT. The chain has TRBV7-8 and TRBJ1-3; D may be TRBD1 (5 bases). The V gene lost 2 bases and the J gene lost 0 bases, with 14 bases spanning the gap. Germline V gene data show CDR1 as SGHVS and CDR2 as FQNEAQ. The length of the CDR3 is 17 residues. Combining the CDR3 with reference TRBV7-8 and TRBJ1-3 gives the whole variable domain GAGVSQSPRYKVAKRGQDVALRCDPISGHVSLFWYQQALGQGPEFLTYFQNEAQLDKSGLPSDRFFAERPEGSVSTLKIQRTQQEDSAVYLCASSLTDTTSSGNTIYFGEGSWLTVV.

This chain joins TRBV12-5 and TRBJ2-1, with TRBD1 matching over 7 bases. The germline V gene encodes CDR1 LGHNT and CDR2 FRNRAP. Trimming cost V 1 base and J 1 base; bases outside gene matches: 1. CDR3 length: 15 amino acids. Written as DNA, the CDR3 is TGTGCTAGTGGTTTGGGACAGGGATCCTACAATGAGCAGTTCTTC. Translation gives CASGLGQGSYNEQFF.

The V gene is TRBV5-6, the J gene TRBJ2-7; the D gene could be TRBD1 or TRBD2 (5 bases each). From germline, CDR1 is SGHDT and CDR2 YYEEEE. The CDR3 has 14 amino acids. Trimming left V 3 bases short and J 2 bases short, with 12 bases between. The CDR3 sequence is CASSSGGGPYEQYF. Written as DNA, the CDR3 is TGTGCCAGCAGCTCGGGTGGGGGTCCCTACGAGCAGTACTTC. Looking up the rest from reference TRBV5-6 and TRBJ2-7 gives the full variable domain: DAGVTQSPTHLIKTRGQQVTLRCSPKSGHDTVSWYQQALGQGPQFIFQYYEEEERQRGNFPDRFSGHQFPNYSSELNVNALLLGDSALYLCASSSGGGPYEQYFGPGTRLTVT.

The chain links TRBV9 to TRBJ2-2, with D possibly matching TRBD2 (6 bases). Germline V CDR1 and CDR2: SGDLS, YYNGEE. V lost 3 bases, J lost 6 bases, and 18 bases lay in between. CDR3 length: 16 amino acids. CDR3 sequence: CASSAAWGERAGELFF. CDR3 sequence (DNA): TGTGCCAGCAGCGCCGCCTGGGGGGAGAGGGCCGGGGAGCTGTTTTTT.